The 26 T cell receptor beta chains below all came from one sample that was sequenced in a study of spatial heterogeneity in lung cancer (dated by TCRdb to the late 2010s). Taken with the paper, the label for time point translates to: sample taken at primary tumor resection. Library generation was performed with 5' RACE. Sequenced using a NextSeq 500. TCRdb trimmed public reads at Q25 via fastp, called clones via MiXCR and kept in-frame beta chains. Every entry covers one CDR3 protein and lists the most common genes and DNA from its rows. Counted in this sample were about 38,000 distinct CDR3 sequences; less than 6.5% of them appeared once. The ten biggest clones cover 25% to 30% of the sample. The sequences come from PBMCs, collected at surgery. The receptors were sampled from a female donor with early-stage non-small cell lung cancer.

This clonotype was recorded a few times. V usage is TRBV6-5 and J usage is TRBJ2-1; 11 nucleotides agree with TRBD1. V was pared by 4 bases and J by 7 bases, with 12 bases of the junction left unmatched. CDR1 MNHEY and CDR2 SVGAGI come from the germline V gene. This CDR3 contains 17 residues. CDR3 bases: TGTGCCAGCAGTTTGGGACAGGGGGACCTTTCTAGAAATGAGCAGTTCTTC. Amino acids: CASSLGQGDLSRNEQFF.

This clonotype has a count of ten or more. This chain uses TRBV2 with TRBJ1-4; TRBD1 aligns across 10 bases. The trim removed 5 bases at V and 8 bases at J, leaving 8 bases unmatched. CDR1 and CDR2 (germline): SNHLY, FYNNEI. CDR3 length: 15 amino acids. This CDR3 reads CASSQIGTGEEKLFF. CDR3 DNA sequence: TGTGCCAGCAGTCAAATAGGGACAGGGGAGGAAAAACTGTTTTTT.

This clonotype was observed many times. The chain has TRBV5-1 and TRBJ2-5; D may be TRBD1 or TRBD2 (6 bases each). Germline V CDR1 and CDR2: SGHRS, YFSETQ. The CDR3 has 14 amino acids. Trimming removed 4 bases from V and 2 bases from J, with 12 bases in between. CDR3 sequence (DNA): TGCGCCAGCAGCCGGGAAGGGGGGCAAGAGACCCAGTACTTC. It yields the protein CASSREGGQETQYF.

This clonotype has only a few counts. The chain couples TRBV20-1 to TRBJ2-1; 8 bases match TRBD2. Per the germline V gene, CDR1 is DFQATT and CDR2 is SNEGSKA (reference sequence). V lost 0 bases, J lost 4 bases, and 8 bases stayed unmatched. This CDR3 spans 16 amino acids. As DNA, the CDR3 is TGCAGTGCTAGAGACCACCAGCGGGGGATTTACAATGAGCAGTTCTTC. Translated, it gives CSARDHQRGIYNEQFF.

This clonotype was counted at least ten times. The chain employs TRBV2 and TRBJ2-1; perhaps TRBD1 as D (8 bases). Deletions cut 6 bases from V and 4 bases from J, with 16 bases between. The CDR3 is 15 amino acids. Germline-derived CDR1 and CDR2 are SNHLY and FYNNEI. The CDR3 sequence: CASRFGQGGYNEQFF. The CDR3 DNA sequence: TGTGCCAGCAGGTTCGGACAGGGAGGGTACAATGAGCAGTTCTTC. The whole variable domain, remainder taken from reference TRBV2 and TRBJ2-1, is EPEVTQTPSHQVTQMGQEVILRCVPISNHLYFYWYRQILGQKVEFLVSFYNNEISEKSEIFDDQFSVERPDGSNFTLKIRSTKLEDSAMYFCASRFGQGGYNEQFFGPGTRLTVL.

Many counts were recorded for this clonotype. The CDR3 loop is CASRVRSTDTQYF. In DNA form, the CDR3 reads TGTGCCAGCAGGGTGCGGAGCACAGATACGCAGTATTTT. The rearrangement links TRBV7-9 to TRBJ2-3; D unclear. Germline CDR1 reads SEHNR; CDR2 reads FQNEAQ (reference sequence). The V and J ends lost 6 bases and 0 bases respectively, with 7 bases between them. The CDR3 has 13 amino acids.

This clonotype was counted ten times or more. The chain uses TRBV20-1 and TRBJ2-1, with TRBD1 identical over 11 bases. Looked up from germline, CDR1 is DFQATT and CDR2 is SNEGSKA (reference sequence). V gave up 6 bases and J gave up 6 bases; unmatched junction bases: 4. This CDR3 has 13 amino acids. The CDR3 loop is CSATGTGGNEQFF. CDR3 sequence (DNA): TGCAGTGCAACCGGGACAGGGGGCAATGAGCAGTTCTTC.

There are many counts of this clonotype. The chain employs TRBV29-1 and TRBJ2-5, with 8 bases fitting TRBD2. V was clipped by 5 bases and J by 0 bases; unmatched bases: 5. The CDR3 runs 14 residues. Germline V gives CDR1 SQVTM, CDR2 ANQGSEA. CDR3: CSVRSGGYQETQYF. The CDR3 nucleotides are TGCAGCGTTCGAAGCGGGGGTTACCAAGAGACCCAGTACTTC.

This clonotype was counted a few times. The rearrangement links TRBV12-3 or TRBV12-4 to TRBJ2-7; D is ambiguous. V was trimmed by 6 bases and J by 2 bases, leaving 14 bases between them. This CDR3 region has 14 residues. The CDR3 reads CASSYNPTTYEQYF. The CDR3 nucleotides are TGTGCCAGCAGCTATAACCCGACAACCTACGAGCAGTACTTC.

A remark on this clonotype: At one boundary the junction diverges from the germline segment, which might be a read error. The chain is built from TRBV15 and TRBJ2-7; D remains unclear. Germline values: CDR1 LNHNV, CDR2 YYDKDF (reference sequence). This CDR3 region has 14 residues. The CDR3 spells CATRRDPGSYEQYF. CDR3 nucleotide sequence: TGTGCCACCAGGAGAGATCCGGGCTCCTACGAGCAGTACTTC.

V is TRBV19 and J is TRBJ1-2, with D hard to call. Germline assignment: CDR1 LNHDA and CDR2 SQIVND (reference sequence). The CDR3 totals 10 residues. The CDR3, as DNA: TGTTTTAGTCGGCCCGGGCGCTACACCTTC. Translating it yields CFSRPGRYTF.

The sample holds many counts of this clonotype. CDR3 coding DNA: TGTGCCAGCAATCCGACAGGGCCGGGCACCGGGGAGCTGTTTTTT. Translation gives CASNPTGPGTGELFF. V is TRBV12-3 or TRBV12-4 and J is TRBJ2-2, with 7 nucleotides matching TRBD1. The CDR3 has 15 residues. V was pared by 7 bases and J by 4 bases, with 9 bases of the junction left unmatched.

This clonotype was seen many times. The chain carries TRBV2 and TRBJ2-5; D gene uncertain. The V end was cut by 6 bases, the J end by 4 bases, with 9 bases between. The germline gives CDR1 SNHLY, CDR2 FYNNEI. CDR3 size: 12 residues. The CDR3 loop reads CASSAELETQYF. CDR3 nucleotide sequence: TGTGCCAGCAGCGCTGAACTAGAGACCCAGTACTTC. Combining the CDR3 with reference TRBV2 and TRBJ2-5 gives the whole variable domain EPEVTQTPSHQVTQMGQEVILRCVPISNHLYFYWYRQILGQKVEFLVSFYNNEISEKSEIFDDQFSVERPDGSNFTLKIRSTKLEDSAMYFCASSAELETQYFGPGTRLLVL.

Many counts were recorded for this clonotype. The chain combines TRBV29-1 with TRBJ2-5, with D unresolved. The CDR3 runs to 13 residues. Germline loops: CDR1 SQVTM, CDR2 ANQGSEA. V was cut by 2 bases and J by 1 base, with 8 bases left in between. The CDR3 region has the DNA TGCAGCGTTGAAAGAGGAATCCAAGAGACCCAGTACTTC. Its protein is CSVERGIQETQYF. Full variable domain (outside the CDR3, taken from reference TRBV29-1 and TRBJ2-5): SAVISQKPSRDICQRGTSLTIQCQVDSQVTMMFWYRQQPGQSLTLIATANQGSEATYESGFVIDKFPISRPNLTFSTLTVSNMSPEDSSIYLCSVERGIQETQYFGPGTRLLVL.

This clonotype was detected many times. J is TRBJ2-5 and V is TRBV30; D is perhaps TRBD2 (5 bases). V dropped 0 bases and J dropped 2 bases, with 7 bases sitting between them. Germline lookup yields CDR1 GTSNPN and CDR2 SVGIG (reference sequence). The CDR3 is made up of 13 amino acids. The CDR3 region is CAWSVGLQETQYF. The CDR3 DNA follows: TGTGCCTGGAGTGTTGGACTGCAAGAGACCCAGTACTTC.

The J gene is TRBJ2-3, the V gene TRBV4-1; TRBD2 matches 7 bases. The V and J ends lost 1 base and 6 bases, in that order; junction bases with no gene match: 10. CDR3 size: 16 residues. CDR1 is MGHRA and CDR2 is YSYEKL in the germline V gene. The CDR3 protein is CASSQGGGLKADTQYF. CDR3 DNA: TGCGCCAGCAGCCAAGGGGGGGGACTAAAAGCGGATACGCAGTATTTT.

This clonotype was observed a few times. V is TRBV4-1 and J is TRBJ1-2; 8 positions match TRBD1. CDR3 length equals 15 residues. Germline V gene data show CDR1 as MGHRA and CDR2 as YSYEKL. The trim removed 2 bases at V and 4 bases at J, leaving 6 bases unmatched. CDR3 sequence reads: CASSQLRTGPYGYTF. The CDR3 region has the DNA TGCGCCAGCAGCCAACTACGGACAGGGCCCTATGGCTACACCTTC.

Sample share makes this clonotype medium-sized (0.01 to 0.1%). The V call is TRBV5-1, the J call TRBJ2-1; D gene uncertain. Trimming left V 0 bases short and J 3 bases short, with 7 bases between. Germline V gene lookup returns CDR1 SGHRS and CDR2 YFSETQ. The length of the CDR3 is 14 residues. In DNA, the CDR3 is TGCGCCAGCAGCTTGGCCGGTTTCTACAATGAGCAGTTCTTC. Its protein product is CASSLAGFYNEQFF.

This clonotype was seen many times. The chain employs TRBV20-1 and TRBJ2-1; D remains ambiguous. This CDR3 is 13 amino acids long. V was clipped by 4 bases and J by 0 bases, with 7 bases between them. Germline V gene sequence: CDR1 DFQATT, CDR2 SNEGSKA (reference sequence). The CDR3 coding sequence is TGCAGTGCTATGGGGAACTCCTACAATGAGCAGTTCTTC. Protein sequence: CSAMGNSYNEQFF.

A few counts support this clonotype. The V and J genes are TRBV5-6 and TRBJ1-5; TRBD1 might be the D (6 bases). The germline V gene encodes CDR1 SGHDT and CDR2 YYEEEE. The CDR3 is 14 amino acids. V lost 3 bases to trimming and J lost 9 bases, with 16 bases between them. The CDR3 sequence: CASSSHQGRRPQHF. The DNA for the CDR3 is TGTGCCAGCAGCTCCCACCAGGGGAGACGGCCCCAGCATTTT.

This clonotype was picked up many times. The CDR3: CSASPVRGNSPLHF. In DNA form, the CDR3 reads TGCAGTGCTAGTCCCGTCAGGGGGAATTCACCCCTCCACTTT. This chain uses TRBV20-1 with TRBJ1-6; 7 positions match TRBD1. The germline V gene has CDR1 DFQATT and CDR2 SNEGSKA (reference sequence). The trim removed 3 bases at V and 7 bases at J, leaving 6 bases unmatched. The length of the CDR3 is 14 residues.

This clonotype was counted many times. The chain has TRBV5-1 and TRBJ1-2, with D uncertain. Germline loops: CDR1 SGHRS, CDR2 YFSETQ. This CDR3 region has 14 residues. V lost 0 bases and J 2 bases, leaving 8 bases between the germline ends. The CDR3 reads CASSLDVGNYGYTF. The DNA for the CDR3 is TGCGCCAGCAGCTTGGATGTCGGGAACTATGGCTACACCTTC.

This clonotype appeared many times. This CDR3 reads CASTGPLNEQFF. CDR3 DNA: TGTGCCAGCACCGGACCTCTGAATGAGCAGTTCTTC. This chain uses TRBV2 with TRBJ2-1; D is uncertain. Germline CDR1 reads SNHLY; CDR2 reads FYNNEI. V dropped 7 bases and J dropped 7 bases, with 11 bases sitting between them. This CDR3 is 12 amino acids long. Using reference TRBV2 and TRBJ2-1 for the parts outside the CDR3, the full variable domain is EPEVTQTPSHQVTQMGQEVILRCVPISNHLYFYWYRQILGQKVEFLVSFYNNEISEKSEIFDDQFSVERPDGSNFTLKIRSTKLEDSAMYFCASTGPLNEQFFGPGTRLTVL.

The chain couples TRBV4-1 to TRBJ2-2; 11 bases fit TRBD2. The CDR3 is 18 amino acids. The germline CDR1 and CDR2 sequences are MGHRA and YSYEKL. V lost 3 bases, J lost 1 base, and 7 bases stayed unmatched. The CDR3 DNA reads TGCGCCAGCAGCCAGTTAGCGGGGGGGCCCCGGAACACCGGGGAGCTGTTTTTT. It yields the protein CASSQLAGGPRNTGELFF.

This clonotype was recorded at least ten times. J is TRBJ1-2 and V is TRBV19; D call uncertain. The germline V gene has CDR1 LNHDA and CDR2 SQIVND (reference sequence). The CDR3 loop spans 13 amino acids. Trimming stripped 3 bases from V and 3 bases from J, with 8 bases between. This CDR3 is CASSIGSDYGYTF. The DNA of the CDR3 is TGTGCCAGTAGTATTGGATCGGACTATGGCTACACCTTC.

This clonotype was recorded at least ten times. The chain couples TRBV7-9 to TRBJ2-2, with D unresolved. Germline assignment: CDR1 SEHNR and CDR2 FQNEAQ (reference sequence). Trimming took off 7 bases at V and 5 bases at J, with 14 bases between the two ends. There are 14 residues in the CDR3. The CDR3 sequence is CASTRGLRTGELFF. The CDR3 nucleotides read TGTGCCAGCACGCGCGGTTTACGGACCGGGGAGCTGTTTTTT.